These T cell receptor beta chains were read from a single sample in a study of blood T cells in healthy people across ages. Via MiXCR, TCRdb re-called the 5' RACE reads, giving one row per CDR3 protein. The sample includes hundreds of thousands of distinct CDR3 sequences, approximately 60% of them seen just once. Sequenced input: blood. These receptors all come from a man in his forties in good health. Both conserved end residues are part of each CDR3. A D gene is named only where the DNA matches it firmly. Clone size is given for some rows only: seen once, a few or many times, or a class if the clone is expanded.

TGTGCCAGCACTCCGCGGGCTAGCGACTCTGGGGCCAACGTCCTGACTTTC	CASTPRASDSGANVLTF	-	TRBV2	TRBJ2-6	few	17
TGTGCCAGCAGCAAAGTTCCGGGACACAGCACAGATACGCAGTATTTT	CASSKVPGHSTDTQYF	-	TRBV21-1	TRBJ2-3	-	16
TGTGCCAGCAGCCCCCGAAGCGGGATTGGGAATACGCAGTATTTT	CASSPRSGIGNTQYF	TRBD2	TRBV7-2	TRBJ2-3	many	15
TGTGCCAGCGCTACCCTACTTGAGCAGTACTTC	CASATLLEQYF	-	TRBV2	TRBJ2-7	-	11
TGTGCCACCAGCCCTCGGACAGGGGACTACAATGAGCAGTTCTTC	CATSPRTGDYNEQFF	TRBD1	TRBV15	TRBJ2-1	-	15
TGTGCCAGCAGTTTATCCAACAGGTACGGGGGGTCGCAGTACTTC	CASSLSNRYGGSQYF	TRBD2	TRBV28	TRBJ2-4	-	15
TGTGCCAGCAGTTACGGGGCGGACTCAGGGGGGTCTGGCTACACCTTC	CASSYGADSGGSGYTF	TRBD1	TRBV6-6	TRBJ1-2	-	16
TGTGCCAGCAGACACGCGGGACTAGCGAGCGAGACCCAGTACTTC	CASRHAGLASETQYF	TRBD2	TRBV12-3/TRBV12-4	TRBJ2-5	-	15
TGTGCCAGCAGCTTATCACGGACGAACAGGGAGACCCAGTACTTC	CASSLSRTNRETQYF	-	TRBV7-6	TRBJ2-5	-	15
TGCAGCGTCGGGGGGTTACTCGTACTTTCGGATGGCTACACCTTC	CSVGGLLVLSDGYTF	-	TRBV29-1	TRBJ1-2	-	15
TGCAGTGCTGGAGAGGTCAGGGGACTTTGGACTGAAGCTTTCTTT	CSAGEVRGLWTEAFF	-	TRBV20-1	TRBJ1-1	-	15
TGTGCCAGCAGATCCCGCGGCGGGGAAGGGAATGAGCAGTACTTC	CASRSRGGEGNEQYF	-	TRBV27	TRBJ2-7	-	15
TGTGCCGCCCAGGAGAACTATGGCTACACCTTC	CAAQENYGYTF	-	TRBV10-3	TRBJ1-2	-	11
TGTGCCAGCGGGGGCCCGGTTAGGCCAGGGCAACAAGAGACCCAGTACTTC	CASGGPVRPGQQETQYF	-	TRBV7-6	TRBJ2-5	-	17
TGTGCCAGCAGTCCTCCAACAGGGCCCCTGTACGAGCAGTACTTC	CASSPPTGPLYEQYF	-	TRBV6-1	TRBJ2-7	-	15
TGTGCCACCAGTGATTCGGGACTAGCGGGAGTCCCAGATACGCAGTATTTT	CATSDSGLAGVPDTQYF	TRBD2	TRBV24-1	TRBJ2-3	-	17
TGTGCCAGCAGGCGGGGGCCGACCTCTAGCTCCTATAATTCACCCCTCCACTTT	CASRRGPTSSSYNSPLHF	-	TRBV27	TRBJ1-6	-	18
TGTGCCAGCAGTTACTCGGCAGTCCAGAACGAGCAGTACTTC	CASSYSAVQNEQYF	-	TRBV6-2/TRBV6-3	TRBJ2-7	-	14
TGTGCCGGCAGTTACCCGGACGAGACCCAGTACTTC	CAGSYPDETQYF	-	TRBV6-2/TRBV6-3	TRBJ2-5	-	12
TGTGCCAGCGGAAATGGACAGGGTCTTAATCGTTCACCCCTCCACTTT	CASGNGQGLNRSPLHF	TRBD1	TRBV3-1	TRBJ1-6	-	16
TGTGCCAGCTTAAGCGGGGGGGCCCAAGAGACCCAGTACTTC	CASLSGGAQETQYF	TRBD2	TRBV12-3/TRBV12-4	TRBJ2-5	many	14
TGTGCCACCAGCAGAGACGCGACGGGGGATACGCAGTATTTT	CATSRDATGDTQYF	-	TRBV15	TRBJ2-3	-	14
TGTGCCAGCAGTTTGGTTGCAGGTCGGACTGAAGCTTTCTTT	CASSLVAGRTEAFF	-	TRBV12-3/TRBV12-4	TRBJ1-1	few	14
TGTGCCAGCAGCCCCGGGACTAGCGGCCGCTGGGAAAACATTCAGTACTTC	CASSPGTSGRWENIQYF	TRBD2	TRBV7-2	TRBJ2-4	-	17
TGTGCCAGCAGCCCCAGGGCCCGACACGGTCTAGCCAAAAACATTCAGTACTTC	CASSPRARHGLAKNIQYF	-	TRBV7-7	TRBJ2-4	-	18